These T cell receptor beta chains were read from a single sample in a study of T cells after yellow fever vaccination. TCRdb ran MiXCR on the 5' RACE reads and lists one entry per CDR3 protein. The sample consists of under 700,000 distinct CDR3 sequences, 17% of them appearing once. Sample: PBMCs, taken 5 to 6 days after the first yellow fever vaccination. Receptors originate from a man younger than 35 who received the YFV17D yellow fever vaccine. CDR3s leave out the opening cysteine and the closing phenylalanine or tryptophan. D genes are given only for firm matches.

>NA|TRBJ2-7|TRBV5-1
ASSEKGPQDEQY
>NA|TRBJ1-1|TRBV5-1
ASSFKMNTEAF
>NA|TRBJ1-2|TRBV12-3/TRBV12-4
ASSLQPPDYGYT
>NA|TRBJ1-2|TRBV6-1
ASRNGEGDGYT
>NA|TRBJ2-3|TRBV10-3
AIRGEGDTQY
>NA|TRBJ2-3|TRBV5-1
ASSQGTTSDTQY
>NA|TRBJ2-1|TRBV7-9
ASSLDFYEQF
>NA|TRBJ1-1|TRBV4-2
ASSQDLHREAF
>NA|TRBJ1-1|TRBV14
ASSPQGTEAF
>TRBD1|TRBJ2-1|TRBV20-1
SAARQGNYNEQF
>TRBD1|TRBJ2-5|TRBV11-2
ASSLFWGQGETQY
>NA|TRBJ2-3|TRBV18
ASSPGMGADTQY
>TRBD1|TRBJ2-2|TRBV11-2
ASSPLRGLNGELF
>NA|TRBJ2-2|TRBV12-3/TRBV12-4
ASSWGGPGELF
>TRBD1|TRBJ2-5|TRBV12-3/TRBV12-4
ASSHDRGRGTQY
>TRBD2|TRBJ2-3|TRBV20-1
SARDPRGAGGTDTQY
>NA|TRBJ2-3|TRBV12-3/TRBV12-4
ASSLTARGSTDTQY